Shown below are 27 T cell receptor beta chains from a single sample sequenced in a study of shared clonotypes between healthy human individuals. Assay: immunoSEQ multiplex PCR; the TCRdb copy retains only in-frame clones and omits some. The sample lists hundreds of thousands of clones, 90% to 97% occurring once. Naive CD8 populations comprised CD45RO-negative cells positively selected for CCR7, excluding terminally differentiated effector memory CD45RA+ cells. Sequencing was done on a sample of naive CD8+ T cells sorted from blood. All receptors come from a woman aged 25 to 39 in good health.

CDR3 in DNA: TGTGCCAGCAGCTTAGGTTTTCCAGGGGAAGCTAACTATGGCTACACCTTC. Amino acid sequence: CASSLGFPGEANYGYTF. V gene TRBV11-2 combines with J gene TRBJ1-2; maybe TRBD1 (6 bases). CDR1 is SGHAT, CDR2 FQNNGV, per germline. The CDR3 loop spans 17 amino acids. The V gene lost 1 base and the J gene lost 0 bases, with 15 bases spanning the gap.

This rearrangement joins TRBV28 to TRBJ2-5; TRBD1 agrees at 8 bases. Germline values: CDR1 MDHEN, CDR2 SYDVKM. J was trimmed by 3 bases and V by 6 bases; bases with no gene match: 6. This CDR3 has 14 residues. The CDR3 nucleotides read TGTGCCAGCAGCCCCCAGGGGGCGAAAGAGACCCAGTACTTC. It encodes CASSPQGAKETQYF.

The chain combines TRBV2 with TRBJ2-2, with TRBD2 matching over 12 bases. Germline assignment: CDR1 SNHLY and CDR2 FYNNEI. V dropped 7 bases and J dropped 5; count of bases not matched to a gene: 8. The CDR3 sequence is 16 residues long. CDR3 loop: CASMPTSGSYTGELFF. The CDR3 nucleotides read TGTGCCAGCATGCCGACTAGCGGGAGTTATACCGGGGAGCTGTTTTTT.

This chain links TRBV28 with TRBJ1-2; D is ambiguous. Trimming removed 3 bases at V and 4 bases at J, with 12 bases between. CDR1 is MDHEN, CDR2 SYDVKM, per germline. The CDR3 runs to 14 residues. CDR3 loop: CASSFGRDRYGYTF. The CDR3 coding sequence is TGTGCCAGCAGTTTTGGTAGGGATCGCTATGGCTACACCTTC.

CDR3 nucleotides: TGCAGCGTTGGAGCGACAGGGGAGTTTCATGGCTACACCTTC. Translation: CSVGATGEFHGYTF. The chain joins TRBV29-1 to TRBJ1-2, with TRBD1 identical over 8 bases. CDR3 length: 14 residues. CDR1 is SQVTM and CDR2 is ANQGSEA in the germline V gene. Trimming cost V 4 bases and J 6 bases; bases outside gene matches: 10.

Points on this clone: At the DNA level, this CDR3 is encoded by other sequences in the same sample as well. V gene TRBV5-4 combines with J gene TRBJ2-5; TRBD1 might be the D (6 bases). The V gene's germline CDR1 is SGHNT and CDR2 YYREEE (reference sequence). V was clipped by 0 bases and J by 3 bases, with 6 bases between them. The CDR3 is 13 amino acids. CDR3 in amino acids: CASSLGTEETQYF. Written as DNA, the CDR3 is TGTGCCAGCAGCTTGGGGACAGAAGAGACCCAGTACTTC.

The chain recombines TRBV7-9 with TRBJ2-2; D may match TRBD1 or TRBD2 (5 bases each). Germline V gene data show CDR1 as SEHNR and CDR2 as FQNEAQ (reference sequence). The CDR3 loop spans 14 amino acids. V was trimmed by 9 bases and J by 0 bases, leaving 11 bases between them. The DNA for the CDR3 is TGTGCCAGTAACGAGGGGACGAACACCGGGGAGCTGTTTTTT. As protein: CASNEGTNTGELFF. Complete variable domain (other parts from reference TRBV7-9 and TRBJ2-2): DTGVSQNPRHKITKRGQNVTFRCDPISEHNRLYWYRQTLGQGPEFLTYFQNEAQLEKSRLLSDRFSAERPKGSFSTLEIQRTEQGDSAMYLCASNEGTNTGELFFGEGSRLTVL.

This chain uses TRBV4-1 with TRBJ1-4; 9 bases map to TRBD1. CDR3 length: 11 amino acids. The germline CDR1 and CDR2 sequences are MGHRA and YSYEKL. The V segment lost 3 bases and the J segment 13 bases; nucleotides outside the gene matches: 0. The CDR3 region has the DNA TGCGCCAGCAGCCAGGACAGGGGACTGTTTTTT. It encodes CASSQDRGLFF.

In nucleotides, the CDR3 is TGTGCCAGTGCCCGGACTAGCACAGATACGCAGTATTTT. As protein: CASARTSTDTQYF. The rearrangement uses TRBV27 and TRBJ2-3, with D perhaps matching TRBD2 (5 bases). Germline V gene data show CDR1 as MNHEY and CDR2 as SMNVEV (reference sequence). The ends were cut back, 9 bases at V and 0 bases at J, with 10 bases in the middle. The CDR3 totals 13 residues.

The sample holds one count of this clone. The rearrangement links TRBV4-1 to TRBJ1-1, with D uncertain. Germline CDR1 is MGHRA and CDR2 is YSYEKL. The CDR3 sequence is 15 residues long. The V gene lost 0 bases and the J gene lost 2 bases, with 10 bases spanning the gap. CDR3 DNA: TGCGCCAGCAGCCAAGATCGGGAGGGAAACACTGAAGCTTTCTTT. This sequence encodes CASSQDREGNTEAFF.

V is TRBV6-6 and J is TRBJ2-1, with a weak D call TRBD2 (6 bases). V lost 8 bases and J 3 bases, leaving 8 bases between the germline ends. The CDR3 consists of 12 residues. CDR1 MNHNY and CDR2 SVGAGI come from the germline V gene (reference sequence). CDR3 amino acids: CASSGSYNEQFF. The CDR3 coding sequence is TGTGCCAGCTCCGGGAGCTACAATGAGCAGTTCTTC.

The chain recombines TRBV30 with TRBJ2-7; D unresolved. Germline assignment: CDR1 GTSNPN and CDR2 SVGIG (reference sequence). The CDR3 contains 13 residues. V lost 2 bases, J lost 0 bases, and 8 bases lay in between. DNA for the CDR3: TGTGCCTGGAGTTTGGAGAACTCCTACGAGCAGTACTTC. Its translation is CAWSLENSYEQYF.

This chain connects TRBV6-5 to TRBJ2-7; no clear D. The CDR3 totals 14 residues. The germline V and J ends were trimmed by 0 bases and 3 bases, with 9 bases remaining between them. Germline CDR1 MNHEY, CDR2 SVGAGI. The CDR3 nucleotides read TGTGCCAGCAGTTACTCGATCCAAAACTACGAGCAGTACTTC. This encodes CASSYSIQNYEQYF.

V usage is TRBV25-1 and J usage is TRBJ2-1; 7 nucleotides agree with TRBD2. The CDR3 totals 14 residues. CDR1 MGHDK and CDR2 SYGVNS come from the germline V gene. The V gene end was trimmed by 8 bases and the J gene end by 8 bases; junction bases not matched to a gene: 12. The CDR3 nucleotides read TGTGCCAGCGCCCCCCTAGCGGCCCGCTATGAGCAGTTCTTC. The encoded protein is CASAPLAARYEQFF.

This chain links TRBV28 with TRBJ2-5; D unresolved. The end of the DNA fits TRBJ2-7 better, so the J call may be wrong. The CDR3 consists of 15 residues. In germline, CDR1 is MDHEN, CDR2 SYDVKM. The DNA for the CDR3 is TGTGCCAGCAGTTTACCCCACACGAGCTCCTACGAGCAGTACTTC. Translated: CASSLPHTSSYEQYF.

Remarks on this clone: At one boundary the junction diverges from the germline segment, which might be a read error. The genes are TRBV19 and TRBJ2-7; 7 nucleotides match TRBD1. The germline V gene has CDR1 LNHDA and CDR2 SQIVND (reference sequence). The length of the CDR3 is 14 residues. CDR3 protein: CASSIGQGSLPEDF. The CDR3, as DNA: TGTGCCAGTAGTATAGGACAGGGAAGTCTCCCGGAGGACTTC. The complete variable domain, with remaining parts taken from reference TRBV19 and TRBJ2-7, reads DGGITQSPKYLFRKEGQNVTLSCEQNLNHDAMYWYRQDPGQGLRLIYYSQIVNDFQKGDIAEGYSVSREKKESFPLTVTSAQKNPTAFYLCASSIGQGSLPEDFGPGTRLTVT.

CDR3 sequence (DNA): TGTGCCAGCAGCTTTAATCCAATCTCCTACAATGAGCAGTTCTTC. Translating it yields CASSFNPISYNEQFF. This chain joins TRBV7-8 and TRBJ2-1; no clear D gene. CDR3 length: 15 amino acids. Trimming took 3 bases from V and 0 from J, leaving 9 bases between them. CDR1 is SGHVS, CDR2 FQNEAQ, per germline.

The rearrangement joins TRBV6-5 to TRBJ2-7; D is ambiguous. CDR1 is MNHEY and CDR2 is SVGAGI in the germline V gene. The V end lost 9 bases, the J end lost 6 bases, and 12 bases lay between the germline ends. The CDR3 consists of 11 residues. As DNA, the CDR3 is TGTGCCAGTGTAAAAGGCCGCGAGCAGTACTTC. This encodes CASVKGREQYF.

V usage is TRBV7-9 and J usage is TRBJ2-3; D gene unclear. There are 14 residues in the CDR3. Looked up from germline, CDR1 is SEHNR and CDR2 is FQNEAQ (reference sequence). Trimming removed 3 bases from V and 4 bases from J, with 11 bases in between. The CDR3, as DNA: TGTGCCAGCAGCTTTCCGAGAGGCCCAGATACGCAGTATTTT. Residues: CASSFPRGPDTQYF. Full variable domain (missing parts from reference TRBV7-9 and TRBJ2-3): DTGVSQNPRHKITKRGQNVTFRCDPISEHNRLYWYRQTLGQGPEFLTYFQNEAQLEKSRLLSDRFSAERPKGSFSTLEIQRTEQGDSAMYLCASSFPRGPDTQYFGPGTRLTVL.

This sequence joins TRBV7-6 and TRBJ2-2; possibly TRBD1 for D (6 bases). Germline V lookup: CDR1 SGHVS, CDR2 FNYEAQ. This CDR3 region has 14 residues. The V end lost 1 base, the J end lost 7 bases, and 10 bases lay between the germline ends. The DNA for the CDR3 is TGTGCCAGCAGCTTAGTCCAGGGGCACGGGGAGCTGTTTTTT. Its translation is CASSLVQGHGELFF.

Notes on this clone: The same CDR3 arises from other DNA sequences in this sample as well. The chain is built from TRBV5-1 and TRBJ2-7; 9 nucleotides align to TRBD1. CDR3 size: 14 residues. Germline V gene sequence: CDR1 SGHRS, CDR2 YFSETQ. Trimming cost V 3 bases and J 3 bases; bases outside gene matches: 4. CDR3 residues: CASSSPGQGYEQYF. In nucleotides, the CDR3 is TGCGCCAGCAGCTCACCGGGACAGGGCTACGAGCAGTACTTC.

J is TRBJ2-7 and V is TRBV5-4; no reliable D call. Germline-derived CDR1 and CDR2 are SGHNT and YYREEE (reference sequence). The CDR3 runs to 11 residues. V lost 1 base and J lost 5, with 4 bases in between. The CDR3 coding sequence is TGTGCCAGCAGCTTGTACAACGAGCAGTACTTC. Its protein is CASSLYNEQYF.

The J gene is TRBJ1-2, the V gene TRBV4-1; no clear D gene. CDR3 length: 17 residues. V shed 0 bases and J shed 0 bases, with 14 bases lying between them. The germline CDR1 and CDR2 sequences are MGHRA and YSYEKL. In DNA form, the CDR3 reads TGCGCCAGCAGCCAAGAGGGTAACGCCCGATCTAACTATGGCTACACCTTC. Its protein product is CASSQEGNARSNYGYTF.

The chain links TRBV27 to TRBJ1-1, with 7 positions matching TRBD1. V was clipped by 3 bases and J by 3 bases; unmatched bases: 7. Per the germline V gene, CDR1 is MNHEY and CDR2 is SMNVEV (reference sequence). The length of the CDR3 is 15 residues. CDR3 bases: TGTGCCAGCAGTTTCAGGGGGGACGGCTACACTGAAGCTTTCTTT. This gives the protein CASSFRGDGYTEAFF.

V is TRBV7-2 and J is TRBJ2-1; D call uncertain. Germline values: CDR1 SGHTA, CDR2 FQGNSA. The CDR3 runs 15 residues. Trimming stripped 1 base from V and 1 base from J, with 8 bases between. CDR3 sequence (DNA): TGTGCCAGCAGCTTAGATCTAGTGTCCTACAATGAGCAGTTCTTC. Translating it yields CASSLDLVSYNEQFF.

This clone was seen just once. The chain has TRBV5-6 and TRBJ2-7, with D hard to call. Between the trimmed V and J ends, which lost 3 bases and 0 bases, there was a span of 10 bases. The germline gives CDR1 SGHDT, CDR2 YYEEEE. The CDR3 sequence is 14 residues long. CDR3 residues: CASSYVTNSYEQYF. CDR3 nucleotides: TGTGCCAGCAGCTACGTCACTAACTCCTACGAGCAGTACTTC.

This sequence joins TRBV11-2 and TRBJ2-7; D tentatively reads TRBD1 or TRBD2 (5 bases each). The CDR3 sequence is 16 residues long. CDR1 is SGHAT, CDR2 FQNNGV, per germline. V dropped 5 bases and J dropped 2 bases, with 19 bases sitting between them. CDR3 in amino acids: CASSPGSGDGAYEQYF. The CDR3 nucleotides are TGTGCCAGCAGCCCAGGATCCGGGGACGGAGCCTACGAGCAGTACTTC.